The 4 T cell receptor beta chains below come from one sample, sequenced in a study of cytomegalovirus exposure and HLA in healthy donors. 60 Vbeta and 13 Jbeta primers were used in PCR. Profiled with immunoSEQ multiplex PCR; TCRdb holds only in-frame clones, not every one. The profile covers some 150,000 clones, with 80% appearing a single time and roughly 4.4% taken by the ten largest. The sequencing sample was made of PBMCs. Receptors were obtained from a man aged 30 to 39 in good health and CMV-seronegative.

This clone was recorded once. This chain joins TRBV7-2 and TRBJ2-2; D not certain. Per germline, CDR1 SGHTA and CDR2 FQGNSA. CDR3 length: 13 amino acids. Deletions cut 4 bases from V and 1 base from J, with 4 bases between. The CDR3 DNA sequence: TGTGCCAGCAGCTCGGTGAACACCGGGGAGCTGTTTTTT. Protein product: CASSSVNTGELFF.

Details on this clone: This sample includes further DNA sequences coding for the same CDR3. The V call is TRBV6-1, the J call TRBJ1-5, with D perhaps matching TRBD1 (5 bases). Per germline, CDR1 MNHNS and CDR2 SASEGT. Trimming left V 0 bases short and J 7 bases short, with 7 bases between. This CDR3 has 13 residues. The CDR3 sequence is CASSEARGQPQHF. The CDR3 nucleotides are TGTGCCAGCAGTGAAGCCCGGGGGCAGCCCCAGCATTTT.

V is TRBV10-3 and J is TRBJ2-5; tentatively, D is TRBD1 (6 bases). The CDR3 is 16 amino acids. Per germline, CDR1 ENHRY and CDR2 SYGVKD. Trimming cost V 11 bases and J 4 bases, with 26 bases left between them. CDR3 DNA sequence: TGTGCCCCGGAGGCGGTTAGGGTTAAAGGGGGAGAGACCCAGTACTTC. This codes for CAPEAVRVKGGETQYF.

V gene TRBV5-1 combines with J gene TRBJ2-1; 10 bases are shared with TRBD2. CDR1 and CDR2 from the germline V gene are SGHRS and YFSETQ. The V and J ends lost 0 bases and 4 bases, in that order; junction bases with no gene match: 4. The CDR3 loop spans 16 amino acids. This CDR3 is CASSLDRTSGYNEQFF. DNA for the CDR3: TGCGCCAGCAGCTTGGATAGGACTAGCGGTTACAATGAGCAGTTCTTC. Using reference TRBV5-1 and TRBJ2-1 for the parts outside the CDR3, the full variable domain is KAGVTQTPRYLIKTRGQQVTLSCSPISGHRSVSWYQQTPGQGLQFLFEYFSETQRNKGNFPGRFSGRQFSNSRSEMNVSTLELGDSALYLCASSLDRTSGYNEQFFGPGTRLTVL.